The present T cell receptor (beta chain) was sequenced within a study of shared clonotypes between healthy human individuals. There were no recent acute infections or vaccinations among the donors, who were healthy HIV-negative adults. The ends lost 6 bases at V and 4 bases at J; junction bases unmatched: 4. The CDR3 is 13 residues long. The germline gives CDR1 MNHEY, CDR2 SVGAGI. The authors' processing: Filtering was not the same, since immunoSEQ gave junction-only sequences without quality scores. Sequencing used immunoSEQ multiplex PCR; TCRdb keeps in-frame clones, though not all of them. V and J calls and clone size are copied from that table; D and trimming were computed from the DNA. The data hold 2,500,000 or so clones, with under 95% observed a single time.

This receptor was obtained from a man in his late teens or twenties in good health. Some clones in this sample may be carry-over from other donors' samples. The chain uses TRBV6-5 and TRBJ1-2, with 8 bases fitting TRBD1. Sequencing was carried out using naive CD4+ T cells from PBMCs. Subset reported: CD45RA+ positively selected. In DNA form, the CDR3 reads TGTGCCAGCAGACGACAGGGGTTCTATGGCTACACCTTC. Translation: CASRRQGFYGYTF.